A selection of T cell receptor beta chains follows, all from one sample in a study of regulatory T cells in long-lasting Graves disease. TCRdb re-called the multiplex PCR reads with MiXCR, one entry per CDR3 protein. The repertoire has approximately 400,000 distinct CDR3 sequences, less than 25% of them found once; the top ten carry roughly 20%. This material consisted of peripheral blood mononuclear cells (PBMCs), taken when the disease was refractory, from a patient treated with antithyroid drugs. The receptors stem from a female donor with Graves disease. Both conserved end residues are part of each CDR3. A D gene is named only where the DNA matches it firmly. Not all rows give a size; the values are once, few, many and, for expanded clones, a class.

j_gene: TRBJ1-4
abundance: NA
d_gene: NA
v_gene: TRBV30
CDR3aa: CARSSTGGTNEKLFF
CDR3nt: TGTGCCCGGAGTAGCACGGGGGGGACTAATGAAAAACTGTTTTTT

j_gene: TRBJ1-2
abundance: NA
d_gene: TRBD1
v_gene: TRBV29-1
CDR3aa: CSVGQGATNYGYTF
CDR3nt: TGCAGCGTTGGACAGGGGGCCACTAACTATGGCTACACCTTC

j_gene: TRBJ1-1
abundance: NA
d_gene: NA
v_gene: TRBV5-1
CDR3aa: CASSLFAGMNTEAFF
CDR3nt: TGCGCCAGCAGCTTGTTCGCCGGGATGAACACTGAAGCTTTCTTT

j_gene: TRBJ2-2
abundance: many
d_gene: NA
v_gene: TRBV2
CDR3aa: CASSAPRSGQTTADTGELFF
CDR3nt: TGTGCCAGCAGTGCCCCACGCTCCGGACAGACAACCGCGGACACCGGGGAGCTGTTTTTT

j_gene: TRBJ2-3
abundance: NA
d_gene: TRBD2
v_gene: TRBV29-1
CDR3aa: CSVHPAGRSTDTQYF
CDR3nt: TGCAGCGTCCACCCAGCGGGGCGGAGCACAGATACGCAGTATTTT

j_gene: TRBJ2-5
abundance: few
d_gene: NA
v_gene: TRBV5-4
CDR3aa: CASSLRGAGETQYF
CDR3nt: TGTGCCAGCAGCTTACGTGGGGCGGGGGAGACCCAGTACTTC

j_gene: TRBJ1-1
abundance: NA
d_gene: NA
v_gene: TRBV10-2
CDR3aa: CASSYPGGAEAFF
CDR3nt: TGCGCCAGCTCATACCCCGGGGGAGCTGAAGCTTTCTTT

j_gene: TRBJ2-5
abundance: NA
d_gene: TRBD2
v_gene: TRBV6-5
CDR3aa: CASSYAWEGRETQYF
CDR3nt: TGTGCCAGCAGTTACGCGTGGGAGGGCCGGGAGACCCAGTACTTC

j_gene: TRBJ1-2
abundance: many
d_gene: NA
v_gene: TRBV27
CDR3aa: CASSFVGSYGYTF
CDR3nt: TGTGCCAGCAGTTTTGTGGGGTCGTATGGCTACACCTTC

j_gene: TRBJ2-7
abundance: few
d_gene: TRBD1
v_gene: TRBV27
CDR3aa: CASSLVGTGGYEQYF
CDR3nt: TGTGCCAGCAGTTTAGTGGGGACAGGGGGCTACGAGCAGTACTTC

j_gene: TRBJ2-7
abundance: many
d_gene: TRBD1
v_gene: TRBV2
CDR3aa: CASSEGPTGGYEQYF
CDR3nt: TGTGCCAGCAGCGAGGGACCTACAGGGGGGTACGAGCAGTACTTC

j_gene: TRBJ2-7
abundance: many
d_gene: TRBD2
v_gene: TRBV28
CDR3aa: CASSSPSLSGSRKGQYF
CDR3nt: TGTGCCAGCAGTTCGCCCTCTCTGAGCGGGAGTAGAAAGGGGCAGTACTTC

j_gene: TRBJ1-5
abundance: NA
d_gene: NA
v_gene: TRBV15
CDR3aa: CATSRDIRSNQPQHF
CDR3nt: TGTGCCACCAGCAGAGATATTCGGAGCAATCAGCCCCAGCATTTT

j_gene: TRBJ1-5
abundance: NA
d_gene: NA
v_gene: TRBV7-2
CDR3aa: CASSLVEQGINQPQHF
CDR3nt: TGTGCCAGCAGCTTAGTAGAACAGGGAATCAATCAGCCCCAGCATTTT

j_gene: TRBJ2-1
abundance: few
d_gene: TRBD1
v_gene: TRBV6-5
CDR3aa: CASSYSQDRGLDEQFF
CDR3nt: TGTGCCAGCAGTTACTCGCAGGACAGGGGGCTGGATGAGCAGTTCTTC

j_gene: TRBJ2-4
abundance: many
d_gene: NA
v_gene: TRBV3-2
CDR3aa: CASSQGDRGPEANIQYF
CDR3nt: TGTGCCAGCAGCCAAGGCGACCGCGGCCCCGAGGCGAACATTCAGTACTTC

j_gene: TRBJ2-7
abundance: NA
d_gene: NA
v_gene: TRBV19
CDR3aa: CASSIEAGTTYEQYF
CDR3nt: TGTGCCAGTAGTATAGAAGCCGGGACAACCTACGAGCAGTACTTC

j_gene: TRBJ2-5
abundance: few
d_gene: TRBD2
v_gene: TRBV13
CDR3aa: CASSPDGTSQQTQYF
CDR3nt: TGTGCCAGCAGCCCTGACGGGACTAGTCAACAGACCCAGTACTTC

j_gene: TRBJ1-3
abundance: few
d_gene: NA
v_gene: TRBV12-3/TRBV12-4
CDR3aa: CASSFSLGNTIYF
CDR3nt: TGTGCCAGCAGTTTTTCGCTCGGTAACACCATATATTTT

j_gene: TRBJ1-2
abundance: few
d_gene: NA
v_gene: TRBV10-2
CDR3aa: CASMGRNYGYTF
CDR3nt: TGCGCCAGCATGGGCAGGAACTATGGCTACACCTTC

j_gene: TRBJ1-1
abundance: NA
d_gene: NA
v_gene: TRBV4-1
CDR3aa: CASSQGWQGTVLDTEAFF
CDR3nt: TGCGCCAGCAGCCAGGGTTGGCAGGGGACCGTTCTGGACACTGAAGCTTTCTTT

j_gene: TRBJ1-2
abundance: few
d_gene: TRBD1
v_gene: TRBV29-1
CDR3aa: CSVENRGPNYGYTF
CDR3nt: TGCAGCGTTGAGAACAGGGGGCCTAACTATGGCTACACCTTC

j_gene: TRBJ2-2
abundance: many
d_gene: TRBD1
v_gene: TRBV6-1
CDR3aa: CASSIVQGAGELFF
CDR3nt: TGTGCCAGCAGCATCGTACAGGGGGCCGGGGAGCTGTTTTTT

j_gene: TRBJ1-1
abundance: many
d_gene: TRBD1
v_gene: TRBV28
CDR3aa: CASSGTVLNTEAFF
CDR3nt: TGTGCCAGCAGTGGGACAGTCCTGAACACTGAAGCTTTCTTT

j_gene: TRBJ2-5
abundance: many
d_gene: TRBD1
v_gene: TRBV15
CDR3aa: CATSGRSRDRQETQYF
CDR3nt: TGTGCCACCAGCGGGCGGTCTAGGGACAGACAAGAGACCCAGTACTTC

j_gene: TRBJ1-2
abundance: NA
d_gene: TRBD1
v_gene: TRBV25-1
CDR3aa: CASSGSGTGENGYTF
CDR3nt: TGTGCCAGCAGTGGTTCCGGGACAGGGGAGAATGGCTACACCTTC

j_gene: TRBJ1-1
abundance: NA
d_gene: TRBD1
v_gene: TRBV28
CDR3aa: CASSLPGQGAFF
CDR3nt: TGTGCCAGCAGTCTGCCGGGACAGGGTGCTTTCTTT

j_gene: TRBJ2-5
abundance: many
d_gene: NA
v_gene: TRBV11-2
CDR3aa: CASSLVEETQYF
CDR3nt: TGTGCCAGCAGCTTAGTGGAAGAGACCCAGTACTTC

j_gene: TRBJ2-7
abundance: NA
d_gene: TRBD2
v_gene: TRBV29-1
CDR3aa: CSVAGGTADEQYF
CDR3nt: TGCAGCGTGGCGGGGGGGACAGCAGACGAGCAGTACTTC

j_gene: TRBJ1-5
abundance: many
d_gene: NA
v_gene: TRBV6-2/TRBV6-3
CDR3aa: CASSFHLGQPQHF
CDR3nt: TGTGCCAGCAGTTTCCACCTCGGGCAGCCCCAGCATTTT

j_gene: TRBJ2-7
abundance: few
d_gene: NA
v_gene: TRBV18
CDR3aa: CASSPDLSAISEQYF
CDR3nt: TGTGCCAGCTCACCAGACCTCTCGGCGATAAGTGAGCAGTACTTC

j_gene: TRBJ2-7
abundance: NA
d_gene: TRBD2
v_gene: TRBV25-1
CDR3aa: CASRRGAGHYEQYF
CDR3nt: TGTGCCAGCCGCCGTGGAGCGGGGCACTACGAGCAGTACTTC

j_gene: TRBJ2-5
abundance: many
d_gene: TRBD1
v_gene: TRBV7-8
CDR3aa: CASNSRDSPQETQYF
CDR3nt: TGTGCCAGCAACTCACGGGACAGCCCTCAAGAGACCCAGTACTTC

j_gene: TRBJ2-7
abundance: few
d_gene: TRBD2
v_gene: TRBV6-2/TRBV6-3
CDR3aa: CASSYRTSGSSYEQYF
CDR3nt: TGTGCCAGCAGTTATAGAACTAGCGGGAGTTCGTACGAGCAGTACTTC

j_gene: TRBJ1-1
abundance: NA
d_gene: NA
v_gene: TRBV4-1
CDR3aa: CASSQDRGTRAFF
CDR3nt: TGCGCCAGCAGCCAAGATAGGGGGACACGCGCTTTCTTT

j_gene: TRBJ1-5
abundance: few
d_gene: NA
v_gene: TRBV28
CDR3aa: CASRSQGWGYSNQPQHF
CDR3nt: TGTGCCAGCCGATCACAGGGTTGGGGATATAGCAATCAGCCCCAGCATTTT

j_gene: TRBJ1-2
abundance: NA
d_gene: NA
v_gene: TRBV4-3
CDR3aa: CASSQEEGTSGYTF
CDR3nt: TGCGCCAGCAGCCAAGAAGAGGGGACGAGCGGCTACACCTTC

j_gene: TRBJ2-5
abundance: many
d_gene: TRBD1
v_gene: TRBV27
CDR3aa: CASSPHLGTGGAGTQYF
CDR3nt: TGTGCCAGCAGTCCGCACCTCGGGACAGGGGGCGCGGGGACCCAGTACTTC

j_gene: TRBJ2-4
abundance: few
d_gene: TRBD1
v_gene: TRBV28
CDR3aa: CASSSGQSQNIQYF
CDR3nt: TGTGCCAGCAGTTCGGGACAGAGCCAAAACATTCAGTACTTC

j_gene: TRBJ2-5
abundance: many
d_gene: NA
v_gene: TRBV7-2
CDR3aa: CASSPAETQYF
CDR3nt: TGTGCCAGCAGCCCAGCGGAGACCCAGTACTTC

j_gene: TRBJ1-5
abundance: many
d_gene: TRBD1
v_gene: TRBV6-5
CDR3aa: CASSYSVTGQGAPNQPQHF
CDR3nt: TGTGCCAGCAGTTACTCCGTTACAGGACAGGGGGCCCCGAATCAGCCCCAGCATTTT

j_gene: TRBJ1-1
abundance: few
d_gene: NA
v_gene: TRBV29-1
CDR3aa: CSVSHSGEAAEAFF
CDR3nt: TGCAGCGTTTCACACTCCGGCGAGGCCGCTGAAGCTTTCTTT